This paragraph covers one T cell receptor beta chain sequence. Its specificity is unknown. This PCR relied on a set of 60 Vbeta primers and 13 Jbeta primers. The method was immunoSEQ multiplex PCR; TCRdb's version includes in-frame clones alone and lacks a portion of them. The sample holds 150,000 to 200,000 clones, over 75% seen once. The sample originates from a study of cytomegalovirus exposure and HLA in healthy donors. Study results and caveats: The productive fraction for most TCR beta V segments was about 87% or about 30% in an earlier analysis.

Germline-derived CDR1 and CDR2 are LGHNA and YNFKEQ. V was pared by 6 bases and J by 6 bases, with 17 bases between. The CDR3 sequence is 14 residues long. The J gene is TRBJ1-2, the V gene TRBV4-2; perhaps TRBD1 as D (6 bases). The receptor was isolated from a woman in her 30s in good health and CMV-seronegative. Sequenced: PBMCs. The CDR3 protein is CASRPTQGTDGYTF. The CDR3 region has the DNA TGTGCCAGCAGGCCCACACAGGGCACAGATGGCTACACCTTC.